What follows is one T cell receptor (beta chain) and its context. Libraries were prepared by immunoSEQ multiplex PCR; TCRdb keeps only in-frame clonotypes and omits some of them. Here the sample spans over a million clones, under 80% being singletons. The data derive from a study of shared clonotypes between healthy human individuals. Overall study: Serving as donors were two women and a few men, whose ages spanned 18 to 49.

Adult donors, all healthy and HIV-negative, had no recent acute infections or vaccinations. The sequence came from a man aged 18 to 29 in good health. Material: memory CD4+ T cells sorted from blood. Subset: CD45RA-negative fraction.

CDR3 amino acids: CASSVTGRETQYF. The CDR3 DNA reads as TGTGCCAGCAGCGTAACAGGGAGAGAGACCCAGTACTTC. This chain connects TRBV9 to TRBJ2-5, with a tentative D call TRBD1 (6 bases). With 1 base removed from V and 4 bases from J, the gap between germline ends came to 8 bases. Germline V gene sequence: CDR1 SGDLS, CDR2 YYNGEE. The CDR3 is 13 amino acids.